This entry is about one T cell receptor (beta chain). Antigen specificity is unknown. This specimen belongs to a study of cytomegalovirus exposure and HLA in healthy donors. For the study at large: Of roughly 360 genotyped donors, about 81% grouped in the Caucasian-associated ancestry cluster. Findings of the study overall: It was confirmed in vitro that a few of the CMV-associated chains were specific for CMV antigens. In a later analysis, across HLA loci, associated TCR counts were highest for DRB1, lowest for HLA-C. Links to common viral pathogens appeared, in a later analysis, for several of the most significant clusters.

This PCR relied on a set of 60 Vbeta primers and 13 Jbeta primers. The data were produced by immunoSEQ multiplex PCR, yet TCRdb's version contains in-frame clones alone and is incomplete. The profile shows some 170,000 clones, more than 70% of them singletons. The length of the CDR3 is 16 residues. V lost 3 bases and J lost 1; bases outside the gene matches: 8. Per the germline V gene, CDR1 is MGHRA and CDR2 is YSYEKL. The chain employs TRBV4-1 and TRBJ2-5; 7 positions match TRBD2. The receptor comes from a man aged 55 to 70 in good health and CMV-seronegative. Material: PBMCs. As DNA, the CDR3 is TGCGCCAGCAGCCAGGGGGGGGGTTACAGCCAAGAGACCCAGTACTTC. It yields the protein CASSQGGGYSQETQYF.